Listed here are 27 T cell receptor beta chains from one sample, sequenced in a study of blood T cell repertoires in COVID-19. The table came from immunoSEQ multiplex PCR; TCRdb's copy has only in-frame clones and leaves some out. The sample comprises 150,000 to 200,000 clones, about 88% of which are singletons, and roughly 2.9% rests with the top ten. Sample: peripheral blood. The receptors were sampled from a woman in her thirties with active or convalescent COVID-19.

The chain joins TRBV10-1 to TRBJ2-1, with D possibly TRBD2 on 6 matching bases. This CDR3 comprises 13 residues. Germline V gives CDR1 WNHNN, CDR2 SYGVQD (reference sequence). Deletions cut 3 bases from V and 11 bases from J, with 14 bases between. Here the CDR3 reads CASSESRGTKQFF. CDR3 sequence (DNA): TGCGCCAGCAGTGAATCCCGGGGGACCAAGCAGTTCTTC.

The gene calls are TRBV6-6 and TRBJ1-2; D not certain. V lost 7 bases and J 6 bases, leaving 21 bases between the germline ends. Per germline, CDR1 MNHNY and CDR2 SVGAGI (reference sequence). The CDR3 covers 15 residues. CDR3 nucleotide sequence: TGTGCCAGCAAAAGGCCCGCTGGGCCATGGGATGGCTACACCTTC. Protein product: CASKRPAGPWDGYTF.

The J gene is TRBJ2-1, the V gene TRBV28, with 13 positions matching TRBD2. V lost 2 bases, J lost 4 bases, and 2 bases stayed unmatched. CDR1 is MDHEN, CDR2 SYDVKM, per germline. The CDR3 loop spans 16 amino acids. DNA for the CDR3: TGTGCCAGCAGTTTACAACTAGCGGGAGGGTACAATGAGCAGTTCTTC. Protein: CASSLQLAGGYNEQFF.

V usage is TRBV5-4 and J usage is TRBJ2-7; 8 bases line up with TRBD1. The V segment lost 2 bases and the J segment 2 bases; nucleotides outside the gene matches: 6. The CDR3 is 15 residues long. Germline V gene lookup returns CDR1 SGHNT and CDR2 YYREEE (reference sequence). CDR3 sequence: CASSLGQGPTYEQYF. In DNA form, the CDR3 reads TGTGCCAGCAGCTTAGGACAGGGTCCTACCTACGAGCAGTACTTC.

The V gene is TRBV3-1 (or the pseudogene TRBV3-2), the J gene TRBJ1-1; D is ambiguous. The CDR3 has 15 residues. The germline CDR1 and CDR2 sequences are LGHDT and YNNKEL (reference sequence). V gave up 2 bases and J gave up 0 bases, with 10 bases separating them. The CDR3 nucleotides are TGTGCCAGCAGCCAACCATCCACAATGAACACTGAAGCTTTCTTT. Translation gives CASSQPSTMNTEAFF.

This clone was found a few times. The chain's CDR3 is CATGDPNVLTF. CDR3 nucleotide sequence: TGTGCCACCGGGGATCCCAACGTCCTGACTTTC. The V and J genes are TRBV28 and TRBJ2-6, with D perhaps matching TRBD2 (5 bases). The germline CDR1 and CDR2 sequences are MDHEN and SYDVKM. The V and J ends lost 10 bases and 8 bases respectively, with 9 bases between them. The CDR3 extends over 11 amino acids.

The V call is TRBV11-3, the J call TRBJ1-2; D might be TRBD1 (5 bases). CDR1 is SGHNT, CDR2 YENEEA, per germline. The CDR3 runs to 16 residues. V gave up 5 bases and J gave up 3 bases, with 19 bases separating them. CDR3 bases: TGTGCCAGCAGCCATGCGGGGCAGGCCAACGACTATGGCTACACCTTC. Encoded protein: CASSHAGQANDYGYTF.

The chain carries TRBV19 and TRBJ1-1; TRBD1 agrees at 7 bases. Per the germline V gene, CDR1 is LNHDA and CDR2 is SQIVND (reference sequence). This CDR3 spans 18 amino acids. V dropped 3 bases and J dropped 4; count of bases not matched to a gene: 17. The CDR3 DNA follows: TGTGCCAGTAGTATGAGAAGGGACAGTACCCGGCGGGGCACTGAAGCTTTCTTT. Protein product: CASSMRRDSTRRGTEAFF.

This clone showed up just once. CDR3 DNA sequence: TGTGCCAGCAGCTTGGGAGGGTTTCAAGAGACCCAGTACTTC. Its protein product is CASSLGGFQETQYF. The genes are TRBV7-2 and TRBJ2-5; TRBD2 matches 7 bases. The trim removed 3 bases at V and 2 bases at J, leaving 3 bases unmatched. Looked up from germline, CDR1 is SGHTA and CDR2 is FQGNSA. The CDR3 covers 14 residues.

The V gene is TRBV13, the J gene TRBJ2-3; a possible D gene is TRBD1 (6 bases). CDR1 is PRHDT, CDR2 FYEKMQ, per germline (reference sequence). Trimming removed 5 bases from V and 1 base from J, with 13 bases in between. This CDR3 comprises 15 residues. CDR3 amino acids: CASSTRGTGTDTQYF. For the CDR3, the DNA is TGTGCCAGCAGCACCAGGGGTACTGGCACAGATACGCAGTATTTT.

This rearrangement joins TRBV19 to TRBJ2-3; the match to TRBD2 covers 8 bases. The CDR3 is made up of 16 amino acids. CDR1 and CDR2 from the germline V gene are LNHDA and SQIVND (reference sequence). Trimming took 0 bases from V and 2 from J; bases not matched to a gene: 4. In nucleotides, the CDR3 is TGTGCCAGTAGTATAGAAGTAGCGGGGTTCACAGATACGCAGTATTTT. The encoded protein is CASSIEVAGFTDTQYF.

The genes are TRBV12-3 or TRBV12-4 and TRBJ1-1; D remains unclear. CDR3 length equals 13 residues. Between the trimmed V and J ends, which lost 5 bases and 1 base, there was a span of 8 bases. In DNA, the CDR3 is TGTGCCAGCAGTCTCGAGAGGAACACTGAAGCTTTCTTT. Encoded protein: CASSLERNTEAFF.

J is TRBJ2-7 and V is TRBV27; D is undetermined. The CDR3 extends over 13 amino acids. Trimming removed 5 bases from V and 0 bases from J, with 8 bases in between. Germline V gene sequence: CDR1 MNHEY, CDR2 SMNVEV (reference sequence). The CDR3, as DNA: TGTGCCAGCAGTCCGTCCCCCTCCTACGAGCAGTACTTC. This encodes CASSPSPSYEQYF.

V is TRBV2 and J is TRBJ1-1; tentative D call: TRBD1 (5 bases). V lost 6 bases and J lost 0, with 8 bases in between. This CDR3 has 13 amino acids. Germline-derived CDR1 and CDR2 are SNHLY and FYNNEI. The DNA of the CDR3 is TGTGCCAGCAGGACAGAATTGAACACTGAAGCTTTCTTT. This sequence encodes CASRTELNTEAFF.

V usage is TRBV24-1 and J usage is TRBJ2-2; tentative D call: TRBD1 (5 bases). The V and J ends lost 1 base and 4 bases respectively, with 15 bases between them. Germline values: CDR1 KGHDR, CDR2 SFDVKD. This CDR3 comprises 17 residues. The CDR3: CATSDFNPVQGTGELFF. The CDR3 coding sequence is TGTGCCACCAGTGATTTCAACCCTGTTCAGGGCACCGGGGAGCTGTTTTTT.

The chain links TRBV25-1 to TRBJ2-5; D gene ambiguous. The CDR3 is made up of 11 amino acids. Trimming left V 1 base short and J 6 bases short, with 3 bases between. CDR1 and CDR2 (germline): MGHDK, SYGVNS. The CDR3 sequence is CASSESQTQYF. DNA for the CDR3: TGTGCCAGCAGTGAATCTCAGACCCAGTACTTC. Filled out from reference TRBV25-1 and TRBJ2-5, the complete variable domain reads EADIYQTPRYLVIGTGKKITLECSQTMGHDKMYWYQQDPGMELHLIHYSYGVNSTEKGDLSSESTVSRIRTEHFPLTLESARPSHTSQYLCASSESQTQYFGPGTRLLVL.

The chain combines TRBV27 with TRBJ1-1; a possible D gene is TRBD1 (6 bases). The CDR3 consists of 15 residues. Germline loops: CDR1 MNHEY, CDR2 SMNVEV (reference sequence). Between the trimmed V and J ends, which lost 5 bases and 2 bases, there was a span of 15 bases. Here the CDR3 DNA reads TGTGCCAGCAGTATAAGTTGGACAGCAAACACTGAAGCTTTCTTT. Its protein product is CASSISWTANTEAFF.

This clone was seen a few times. This CDR3 is CAWNRGSTSYEQYF. CDR3 nucleotides: TGTGCCTGGAACAGGGGGAGCACTTCCTACGAGCAGTACTTC. The chain employs TRBV30 and TRBJ2-7; 8 positions agree with TRBD1. CDR3 length equals 14 residues. Germline assignment: CDR1 GTSNPN and CDR2 SVGIG (reference sequence). Trimming took 4 bases from V and 1 from J; bases not matched to a gene: 6.

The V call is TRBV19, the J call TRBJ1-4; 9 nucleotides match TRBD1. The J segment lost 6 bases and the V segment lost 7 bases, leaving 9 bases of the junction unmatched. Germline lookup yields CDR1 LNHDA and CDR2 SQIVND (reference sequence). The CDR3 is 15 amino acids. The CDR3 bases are TGTGCCAGTAACTCCGGAGACAGGGGGTATGAAAAACTGTTTTTT. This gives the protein CASNSGDRGYEKLFF.

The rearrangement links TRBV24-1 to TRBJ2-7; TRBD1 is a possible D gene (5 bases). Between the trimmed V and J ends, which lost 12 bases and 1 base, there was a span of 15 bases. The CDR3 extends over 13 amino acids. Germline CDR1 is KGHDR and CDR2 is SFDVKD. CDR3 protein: CASASRGSYEQYF. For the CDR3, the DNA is TGTGCCTCGGCAAGTAGGGGATCCTACGAGCAGTACTTC.

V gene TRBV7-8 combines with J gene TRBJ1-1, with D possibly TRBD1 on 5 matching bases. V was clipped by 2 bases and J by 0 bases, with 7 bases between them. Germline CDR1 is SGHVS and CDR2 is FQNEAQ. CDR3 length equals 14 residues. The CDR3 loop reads CASSLPGMNTEAFF. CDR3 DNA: TGTGCCAGCAGCTTACCAGGGATGAACACTGAAGCTTTCTTT.

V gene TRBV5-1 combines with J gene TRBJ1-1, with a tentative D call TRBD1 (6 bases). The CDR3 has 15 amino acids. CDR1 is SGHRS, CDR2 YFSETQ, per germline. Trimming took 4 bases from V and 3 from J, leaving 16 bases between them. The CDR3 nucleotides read TGCGCCAGCAGCAGTCAGACAGGAGTGGACACTGAAGCTTTCTTT. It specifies CASSSQTGVDTEAFF.

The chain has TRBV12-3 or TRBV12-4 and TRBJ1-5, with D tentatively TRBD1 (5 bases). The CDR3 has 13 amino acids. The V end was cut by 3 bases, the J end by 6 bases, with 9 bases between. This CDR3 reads CASSFGGGQPQHF. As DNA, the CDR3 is TGTGCCAGCAGTTTCGGGGGAGGTCAGCCCCAGCATTTT.

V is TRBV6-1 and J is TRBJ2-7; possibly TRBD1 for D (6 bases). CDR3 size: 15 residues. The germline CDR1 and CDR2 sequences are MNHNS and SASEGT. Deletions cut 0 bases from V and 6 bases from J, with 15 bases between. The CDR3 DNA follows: TGTGCCAGCAGTGAAGCTGCCCCCAGGGGATTCGAGCAGTACTTC. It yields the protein CASSEAAPRGFEQYF.

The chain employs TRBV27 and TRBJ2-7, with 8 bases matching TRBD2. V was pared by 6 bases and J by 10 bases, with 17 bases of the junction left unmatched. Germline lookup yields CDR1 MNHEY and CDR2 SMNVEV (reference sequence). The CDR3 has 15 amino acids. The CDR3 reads CASRLRGGAVTRQYF. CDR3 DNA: TGTGCCAGCAGACTTCGGGGGGGGGCGGTTACGCGCCAGTACTTC.

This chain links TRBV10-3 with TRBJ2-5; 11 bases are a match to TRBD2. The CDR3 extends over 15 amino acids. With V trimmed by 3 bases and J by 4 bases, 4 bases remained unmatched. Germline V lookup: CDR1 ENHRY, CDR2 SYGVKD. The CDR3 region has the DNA TGTGCCATCAGTGAATTAGCGGGAGGGCGAGAGACCCAGTACTTC. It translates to CAISELAGGRETQYF.

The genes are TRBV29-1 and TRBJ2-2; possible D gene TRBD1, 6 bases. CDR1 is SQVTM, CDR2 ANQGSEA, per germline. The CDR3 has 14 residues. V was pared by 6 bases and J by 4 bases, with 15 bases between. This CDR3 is CSVRGTIGTGELFF. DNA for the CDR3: TGCAGCGTGAGAGGGACAATCGGCACCGGGGAGCTGTTTTTT.